A selection of T cell receptor beta chains follows, all from one sample in a study of T-cell memory formation after mild COVID-19. TCRdb re-derived calls from the 5' RACE reads in MiXCR, one entry per CDR3 protein. Of 550,000 to 700,000 distinct CDR3 sequences listed, approximately 18% were seen once; the top ten hold about 11%. Sequenced sample: PBMCs or a T cell subset sorted from them (not recorded which). Every receptor here comes from an adult woman who had mild COVID-19 (a few samples of this study predate the infection). Cell type and time point are not known. Each CDR3 is given with its conserved first and last residue. D genes are given only for firm matches. Expanded clones are given a class, and other clones once, few, many or no size at all.

J	V	D	size	CDR3	DNA
TRBJ2-1	TRBV27	-	few	CASMQSSYNEQFF	TGTGCCAGCATGCAAAGCTCCTACAATGAGCAGTTCTTC
TRBJ1-6	TRBV5-1	TRBD1	-	CASSLGQGENSPLHF	TGCGCCAGCAGCTTGGGTCAGGGGGAGAATTCACCCCTCCACTTT
TRBJ1-5	TRBV19	-	few	CAASRSGPNQPQHF	TGTGCCGCGTCACGGAGCGGACCCAATCAGCCCCAGCATTTT
TRBJ2-1	TRBV9	-	-	CASSVRGQIYNEQFF	TGTGCCAGCAGCGTACGCGGTCAGATCTACAATGAGCAGTTCTTC
TRBJ1-2	TRBV18	-	-	CASSPPRELNYGYTF	TGTGCCAGCTCACCACCTCGGGAATTAAACTATGGCTACACCTTC
TRBJ2-4	TRBV6-2/TRBV6-3	-	few	CASSYSLLAETKNIQYF	TGTGCCAGCAGTTACTCCCTTTTAGCGGAGACCAAAAACATTCAGTACTTC
TRBJ2-7	TRBV30	-	-	CAWSPDYPEQYF	TGTGCCTGGAGTCCAGACTATCCTGAGCAGTACTTC
TRBJ2-7	TRBV5-1	-	-	CASSGRTRSEQYF	TGCGCCAGCAGTGGAAGAACTCGCTCCGAGCAGTACTTC
TRBJ2-7	TRBV7-6	-	many	CASSLEAATSYEQYF	TGTGCCAGCAGCTTAGAGGCAGCCACCTCCTACGAGCAGTACTTC
TRBJ2-2	TRBV12-3/TRBV12-4	-	-	CASSFFQRRNTGELFF	TGTGCCAGCAGTTTTTTCCAGCGCCGAAACACCGGGGAGCTGTTTTTT
TRBJ2-2	TRBV12-3/TRBV12-4	TRBD2	few	CASSSGTSGRRELFF	TGTGCCAGCAGTTCCGGGACTAGCGGGAGGCGGGAGCTGTTTTTT
TRBJ1-6	TRBV7-6	-	-	CASCTGFGSPLHF	TGTGCCAGCTGCACAGGGTTTGGTTCACCCCTCCACTTT
TRBJ1-2	TRBV7-8	TRBD1	-	CASSPTGEGYGYTF	TGTGCCAGCAGCCCAACAGGGGAAGGGTATGGCTACACCTTC
TRBJ2-1	TRBV19	TRBD1	few	CASSIGGQGSNNEQFF	TGTGCCAGTAGTATAGGGGGACAGGGCAGTAACAATGAGCAGTTCTTC
TRBJ2-3	TRBV16	-	-	CASSQTGFTDTQYF	TGTGCCAGCAGCCAAACAGGGTTCACAGATACGCAGTATTTT
TRBJ2-2	TRBV12-3/TRBV12-4	-	many	CASSRGTGELFF	TGTGCCAGCAGTCGGGGGACCGGGGAGCTGTTTTTT
TRBJ2-1	TRBV6-2/TRBV6-3	TRBD1	few	CASSSLGQAVTGNEQFF	TGTGCCAGCAGTTCCCTCGGACAGGCAGTAACTGGCAATGAGCAGTTCTTC
TRBJ2-7	TRBV29-1	-	few	CSVETESYEQYF	TGCAGCGTTGAGACGGAGTCCTACGAGCAGTACTTC
TRBJ2-6	TRBV12-3/TRBV12-4	TRBD1	-	CASSPGDRPGSGANVLTF	TGTGCCAGCAGTCCTGGGGACAGGCCCGGCTCTGGGGCCAACGTCCTGACTTTC
TRBJ2-3	TRBV7-2	-	-	CASSLGPGPDTQYF	TGTGCCAGCAGCTTAGGGCCAGGCCCTGATACGCAGTATTTT
TRBJ2-2	TRBV4-1	TRBD2	-	CASSRSQRGNTGELFF	TGCGCCAGCAGCCGATCCCAGCGGGGGAACACCGGGGAGCTGTTTTTT
TRBJ1-1	TRBV7-9	-	-	CASSPRVHRSEAFF	TGTGCCAGCAGCCCCCGGGTACACAGGTCTGAAGCTTTCTTT
TRBJ2-1	TRBV7-2	-	-	CASSLAGAGLGNEQFF	TGTGCCAGCAGCTTAGCTGGCGCAGGGCTTGGCAATGAGCAGTTCTTC
TRBJ2-1	TRBV6-5	TRBD2	-	CASRAGLAFGQFF	TGTGCCAGCCGGGCTGGACTAGCGTTCGGGCAGTTCTTC
TRBJ2-2	TRBV12-3/TRBV12-4	-	few	CASSLVKRNTGELFF	TGTGCCAGCAGTTTAGTGAAGCGGAACACCGGGGAGCTGTTTTTT
TRBJ1-1	TRBV10-3	-	few	CAISGWSGTPNTEAFF	TGTGCCATCAGTGGCTGGTCCGGGACGCCGAACACTGAAGCTTTCTTT
TRBJ2-3	TRBV6-5	-	many	CASTNPPGDTQYF	TGTGCCAGCACCAACCCCCCTGGGGATACGCAGTATTTT